The 22 T cell receptor beta chains in this list originate from one sample, sequenced in a study of PD-L1 blockade in urothelial cancer. Method: immunoSEQ multiplex PCR; TCRdb's copy keeps in-frame clones and lacks some. The table lists 40,000 or so clones, under 90% of them singletons. The source was PBMCs, collected around atezolizumab (anti-PD-L1) treatment. These receptors all come from a man aged 60-69 years with urothelial cancer.

CDR3 amino acids: CAISEGEGTAKLAEAFF. The CDR3, as DNA: TGTGCCATCAGTGAGGGTGAAGGGACAGCGAAGTTAGCTGAAGCTTTCTTT. The rearrangement joins TRBV10-3 to TRBJ1-1; 7 bases fit TRBD1. V lost 2 bases, J lost 6 bases, and 15 bases stayed unmatched. Per the germline V gene, CDR1 is ENHRY and CDR2 is SYGVKD. This CDR3 has 17 residues.

This chain joins TRBV18 and TRBJ1-1, with 9 bases identical to TRBD1. Trimming at V came to 0 bases and at J to 11 bases, leaving 4 bases not matched to a gene. CDR3 length: 13 residues. Per germline, CDR1 KGHSH and CDR2 LQKENI. In DNA, the CDR3 is TGTGCCAGCTCACCACCTTCACAGGGGGCGGCTTTCTTT. Amino acid sequence: CASSPPSQGAAFF.

This chain joins TRBV11-2 and TRBJ2-5; D may be TRBD1 (5 bases). V was pared by 0 bases and J by 4 bases, with 9 bases between. The CDR3 spans 14 residues. Germline CDR1 and CDR2: SGHAT and FQNNGV. The chain's CDR3 is CASSLEAGPETQYF. CDR3 sequence (DNA): TGTGCCAGCAGCTTAGAGGCAGGGCCAGAGACCCAGTACTTC.

The rearrangement joins TRBV28 to TRBJ2-7, with 7 bases identical to TRBD1. J was trimmed by 0 bases and V by 6 bases; bases with no gene match: 8. The CDR3 totals 15 residues. Germline V CDR1 and CDR2: MDHEN, SYDVKM. This CDR3 is CASRSNRGSSYEQYF. In DNA form, the CDR3 reads TGTGCCAGCAGATCTAACAGGGGTAGCTCCTACGAGCAGTACTTC.

This chain connects TRBV5-1 to TRBJ1-2; 7 nucleotides align to TRBD1. J was trimmed by 8 bases and V by 3 bases; bases with no gene match: 13. The CDR3 runs 15 residues. Germline loops: CDR1 SGHRS, CDR2 YFSETQ. As DNA, the CDR3 is TGCGCCAGCAGCTCCGGACAGGCTTTTTGGTCCGGCTACACCTTC. It specifies CASSSGQAFWSGYTF.

In DNA form, the CDR3 reads TGTGCTTGGGGACAGAATCAGCCCCAGCATTTT. Protein product: CAWGQNQPQHF. This chain connects TRBV2 to TRBJ1-5, with TRBD1 matching 7 bases. CDR3 size: 11 residues. Germline V gene sequence: CDR1 SNHLY, CDR2 FYNNEI.

The V gene is TRBV10-1, the J gene TRBJ1-4; TRBD1 aligns across 7 bases. The V gene's germline CDR1 is WNHNN and CDR2 SYGVQD (reference sequence). Trimming cost V 6 bases and J 8 bases; bases outside gene matches: 6. The CDR3 consists of 13 residues. Here the CDR3 DNA reads TGCGCCAGCAGGATGGACAGGAGCGAAAAACTGTTTTTT. Its protein is CASRMDRSEKLFF.

This sequence joins TRBV28 and TRBJ2-5; D remains unclear. The CDR3 sequence is 13 residues long. Germline CDR1 and CDR2: MDHEN and SYDVKM. Trimming cost V 3 bases and J 4 bases, with 9 bases left between them. CDR3 sequence reads: CASSFSTPETQYF. The CDR3 coding sequence is TGTGCCAGCAGTTTTTCTACGCCAGAGACCCAGTACTTC.

The rearrangement uses TRBV5-6 and TRBJ1-2; D unresolved. The CDR3 has 13 amino acids. Trimming took 6 bases from V and 1 from J, leaving 10 bases between them. Looked up from germline, CDR1 is SGHDT and CDR2 is YYEEEE. The CDR3 spells CASTGRINYGYTF. For the CDR3, the DNA is TGTGCCAGCACCGGGAGGATTAACTATGGCTACACCTTC.

The gene calls are TRBV5-1 and TRBJ2-3, with D uncertain. V was trimmed by 0 bases and J by 1 base, leaving 6 bases between them. Germline CDR1 SGHRS, CDR2 YFSETQ. CDR3 length: 14 residues. Here the CDR3 DNA reads TGCGCCAGCAGCTTGGACAAAGGCACAGATACGCAGTATTTT. Residues: CASSLDKGTDTQYF.

The V call is TRBV7-6, the J call TRBJ1-1; no clear D gene. The germline V gene encodes CDR1 SGHVS and CDR2 FNYEAQ. This CDR3 is 14 amino acids long. The V gene lost 5 bases and the J gene lost 0 bases, with 10 bases spanning the gap. Here the CDR3 DNA reads TGTGCCAGCAGCCCTAGAGATTTGAACACTGAAGCTTTCTTT. Protein sequence: CASSPRDLNTEAFF.

This chain uses TRBV5-4 with TRBJ2-7, with D tentatively TRBD2 (7 bases). Germline loops: CDR1 SGHNT, CDR2 YYREEE (reference sequence). The CDR3 loop spans 15 amino acids. V was pared by 4 bases and J by 9 bases, with 23 bases between. CDR3 region: CASSPRQGRDGGQYF. CDR3 DNA: TGTGCCAGCAGCCCCCGTCAGGGGAGGGACGGCGGGCAGTACTTC.

This clone has a single count. This chain uses TRBV7-2 with TRBJ2-5; 8 positions agree with TRBD1. V shed 5 bases and J 5 bases; nucleotides not matched to a gene: 7. CDR1 SGHTA and CDR2 FQGNSA come from the germline V gene. The CDR3 is 14 amino acids. The CDR3 DNA reads TGTGCCAGCAGCACGGACAGGGCGCGGGAGACCCAGTACTTC. Amino acid sequence: CASSTDRARETQYF.

V is TRBV28 and J is TRBJ1-4, with a weak D call TRBD1 (5 bases). Germline V lookup: CDR1 MDHEN, CDR2 SYDVKM. The CDR3 consists of 15 residues. Trimming left V 5 bases short and J 0 bases short, with 10 bases between. The CDR3 DNA reads TGTGCCAGCAGTGGGGCAGGATCAACTAATGAAAAACTGTTTTTT. It specifies CASSGAGSTNEKLFF.

CDR3 nucleotide sequence: TGTGCCAGCACCGGACTAGGGACAGGAGCCTACGAGCAGTACTTC. Its protein product is CASTGLGTGAYEQYF. This sequence joins TRBV28 and TRBJ2-7, with D possibly TRBD1 on 8 matching bases. The CDR3 extends over 15 amino acids. The V gene lost 7 bases and the J gene lost 2 bases, with 18 bases spanning the gap. CDR1 is MDHEN and CDR2 is SYDVKM in the germline V gene.

This chain connects TRBV19 to TRBJ2-2; a possible D gene is TRBD2 (7 bases). Trimming stripped 5 bases from V and 17 bases from J, with 27 bases between. CDR1 and CDR2 from the germline V gene are LNHDA and SQIVND (reference sequence). CDR3 length: 15 residues. The CDR3 DNA follows: TGTGCCAGTAGTCCATCGGGGGGCACCGGGGGGTCCCGCTTTTTT. It is translated as CASSPSGGTGGSRFF.

The chain couples TRBV7-7 to TRBJ2-5; 10 bases fit TRBD2. The CDR3 length is 15 residues. The trim removed 5 bases at V and 4 bases at J, leaving 7 bases unmatched. CDR1 is SSHAT and CDR2 is FNYEAQ in the germline V gene (reference sequence). The CDR3 sequence: CASSPSGGRGETQYF. CDR3 nucleotide sequence: TGTGCCAGCAGCCCTAGCGGGGGCCGTGGAGAGACCCAGTACTTC.

This clone has only one observation. This rearrangement joins TRBV18 to TRBJ1-6; D gene uncertain. The CDR3 loop spans 18 amino acids. V was clipped by 3 bases and J by 0 bases, with 15 bases between them. CDR1 is KGHSH, CDR2 LQKENI, per germline. In nucleotides, the CDR3 is TGTGCCAGCTCACCTGATTCTGTGGGGAGCTCCTATAATTCACCCCTCCACTTT. Protein: CASSPDSVGSSYNSPLHF.

The chain combines TRBV18 with TRBJ2-2, with D perhaps TRBD2 (5 bases). This CDR3 is 18 amino acids long. With 6 bases removed from V and 6 bases from J, the gap between germline ends came to 26 bases. Germline V gene data show CDR1 as KGHSH and CDR2 as LQKENI. The CDR3 DNA reads TGTGCCAGCTCTTCCTCGGGGAGAATACCAGAGTGGTCCGGGGAGCTGTTTTTT. Encoded protein: CASSSSGRIPEWSGELFF.

The rearrangement joins TRBV19 to TRBJ2-3, with 8 nucleotides matching TRBD1. V shed 9 bases and J 3 bases; nucleotides not matched to a gene: 8. This CDR3 contains 14 residues. Per the germline V gene, CDR1 is LNHDA and CDR2 is SQIVND (reference sequence). The CDR3 coding sequence is TGTGCCAGCAGGAAAGGACAGGGTACAGATACGCAGTATTTT. Translating it yields CASRKGQGTDTQYF.

The chain employs TRBV6-6 and TRBJ1-2; tentatively, D is TRBD1 (5 bases). V gave up 0 bases and J gave up 7 bases, with 12 bases separating them. The CDR3 spans 14 residues. Germline CDR1 reads MNHNY; CDR2 reads SVGAGI (reference sequence). CDR3 nucleotides: TGTGCCAGCAGTTACTCGGTAGGGGCACTTGGCTACACCTTC. This encodes CASSYSVGALGYTF.

In DNA form, the CDR3 reads TGTGCCAGCAGTTACGAAGGGGACACCGGGGAGCTGTTTTTT. This translates into CASSYEGDTGELFF. V gene TRBV6-5 combines with J gene TRBJ2-2; D perhaps matches TRBD1 (5 bases). This CDR3 spans 14 amino acids. V lost 2 bases, J lost 3 bases, and 7 bases lay in between. The germline CDR1 and CDR2 sequences are MNHEY and SVGAGI.